These 13 T cell receptor beta chains originate from one sample sequenced in a study of OX40 agonist ivuxolimab in advanced cancers. The repertoire was sequenced with immunoSEQ multiplex PCR; TCRdb's copy has only in-frame clones and lacks some. The profile shows about 93,000 clones, roughly nine tenths of them singletons. The specimen was CD4+ or CD8+ T cells sorted from blood, collected in a trial of the OX40 agonist ivuxolimab. The receptors originated from an adult with an advanced solid tumor such as melanoma, head and neck, liver or kidney cancer.

The chain combines TRBV5-1 with TRBJ1-2; D is perhaps TRBD1 (6 bases). The CDR3 totals 15 residues. Germline loops: CDR1 SGHRS, CDR2 YFSETQ. With 4 bases removed from V and 0 bases from J, the gap between germline ends came to 13 bases. CDR3: CASSLQGSSNYGYTF. The CDR3 DNA follows: TGCGCCAGCAGCCTGCAGGGGTCTTCTAACTATGGCTACACCTTC. Filled out from reference TRBV5-1 and TRBJ1-2, the complete variable domain reads KAGVTQTPRYLIKTRGQQVTLSCSPISGHRSVSWYQQTPGQGLQFLFEYFSETQRNKGNFPGRFSGRQFSNSRSEMNVSTLELGDSALYLCASSLQGSSNYGYTFGSGTRLTVV.

This clone was seen more than once but under ten times. The chain employs TRBV18 and TRBJ1-1; tentatively, D is TRBD1 (5 bases). The V and J ends lost 2 bases and 6 bases respectively, with 10 bases between them. CDR3 size: 13 residues. Germline CDR1 reads KGHSH; CDR2 reads LQKENI. The DNA for the CDR3 is TGTGCCAGCTCACCAATGGGGGATTCTGAAGCTTTCTTT. Protein: CASSPMGDSEAFF.

The chain joins TRBV28 to TRBJ1-5, with D maybe TRBD1 (6 bases). Germline assignment: CDR1 MDHEN and CDR2 SYDVKM. The V end lost 7 bases, the J end lost 3 bases, and 28 bases lay between the germline ends. The CDR3 covers 19 residues. The CDR3 here is CASKDGLGGPGGPNQPQHF. DNA of the CDR3: TGTGCCAGCAAGGATGGCCTGGGGGGCCCGGGGGGTCCCAATCAGCCCCAGCATTTT.

This clone was seen a few times. The chain carries TRBV28 and TRBJ2-4; a possible D gene is TRBD1 (5 bases). Between the trimmed V and J ends, which lost 3 bases and 0 bases, there was a span of 12 bases. The germline CDR1 and CDR2 sequences are MDHEN and SYDVKM. The CDR3 totals 16 residues. The CDR3 DNA is TGTGCCAGCAGTTTTAGTGACAGTATAGCCAAAAACATTCAGTACTTC. It translates to CASSFSDSIAKNIQYF.

The chain combines TRBV5-1 with TRBJ2-7, with 12 bases that match TRBD2. Germline V gene data show CDR1 as SGHRS and CDR2 as YFSETQ. V lost 4 bases, J lost 0 bases, and 8 bases stayed unmatched. There are 17 residues in the CDR3. The CDR3 sequence: CASSPGLAGSSSYEQYF. CDR3 sequence (DNA): TGCGCCAGCAGCCCGGGACTAGCGGGTTCAAGCTCCTACGAGCAGTACTTC.

This CDR3 reads CASSTTQETQYF. The CDR3 DNA sequence: TGCGCCAGCAGCACAACCCAAGAGACCCAGTACTTC. The chain couples TRBV5-1 to TRBJ2-5; D is undetermined. Trimming shortened V by 4 bases and J by 1 base, and 5 bases separated the two germline ends. The CDR3 is made up of 12 amino acids. Per germline, CDR1 SGHRS and CDR2 YFSETQ. Supplemented by reference TRBV5-1 and TRBJ2-5, the full variable domain reads KAGVTQTPRYLIKTRGQQVTLSCSPISGHRSVSWYQQTPGQGLQFLFEYFSETQRNKGNFPGRFSGRQFSNSRSEMNVSTLELGDSALYLCASSTTQETQYFGPGTRLLVL.

The J gene is TRBJ2-1, the V gene TRBV10-3; 7 nucleotides align to TRBD2. The CDR3 covers 12 residues. With 4 bases clipped from V and 8 bases from J, the junction kept 2 bases outside the gene matches. The germline CDR1 and CDR2 sequences are ENHRY and SYGVKD. CDR3 DNA: TGTGCCATCAGTGGACTAGCCGATGAGCAGTTCTTC. Amino acid sequence: CAISGLADEQFF.

The rearrangement joins TRBV6-6 to TRBJ1-1, with D uncertain. Deletions cut 5 bases from V and 2 bases from J, with 12 bases between. The CDR3 sequence is 14 residues long. The germline V gene has CDR1 MNHNY and CDR2 SVGAGI (reference sequence). The DNA for the CDR3 is TGTGCCAGCAGTACCCTGACGGGAAACACTGAAGCTTTCTTT. Its protein is CASSTLTGNTEAFF.

The chain links TRBV28 to TRBJ2-7; TRBD2 aligns across 9 bases. Trimming at V came to 7 bases and at J to 10 bases, leaving 5 bases not matched to a gene. Per the germline V gene, CDR1 is MDHEN and CDR2 is SYDVKM. There are 11 residues in the CDR3. The CDR3 is CASTSGAPQYF. CDR3 coding DNA: TGTGCCAGCACTAGCGGGGCGCCCCAGTACTTC.

The chain employs TRBV19 and TRBJ2-1, with TRBD2 matching over 7 bases. V dropped 9 bases and J dropped 5; count of bases not matched to a gene: 4. This CDR3 region has 12 residues. Germline values: CDR1 LNHDA, CDR2 SQIVND (reference sequence). This CDR3 reads CASKSGNNEQFF. The CDR3, as DNA: TGTGCCAGCAAGAGCGGGAACAATGAGCAGTTCTTC.

The chain has TRBV6-5 and TRBJ2-7; D might be TRBD1 or TRBD2, each matching 5 bases. The CDR3 is made up of 14 amino acids. CDR1 is MNHEY and CDR2 is SVGAGI in the germline V gene. Trimming cost V 6 bases and J 6 bases, with 18 bases left between them. The CDR3 nucleotides are TGTGCCAGCAGACCCGGGTTCCGGGACGGCGAGCAGTACTTC. This translates into CASRPGFRDGEQYF.

This sequence joins TRBV27 and TRBJ1-1; possible D gene TRBD1, 6 bases. Looked up from germline, CDR1 is MNHEY and CDR2 is SMNVEV (reference sequence). V was cut by 3 bases and J by 3 bases, with 11 bases left in between. The CDR3 is made up of 14 amino acids. CDR3 DNA: TGTGCCAGCAGTTTCGACGACAGGTACACTGAAGCTTTCTTT. This codes for CASSFDDRYTEAFF.

This rearrangement joins TRBV10-3 to TRBJ1-4; D remains unclear. CDR1 ENHRY and CDR2 SYGVKD come from the germline V gene. The V gene lost 6 bases and the J gene lost 7 bases, with 15 bases spanning the gap. The CDR3 is made up of 14 amino acids. The CDR3 nucleotides read TGTGCCATCAGCCAACACGAGACGGGTGAAAAACTGTTTTTT. Translation: CAISQHETGEKLFF.